Below are 31 T cell receptor beta chains sequenced from a single sample in a study of cytomegalovirus exposure and HLA in healthy donors. The PCR employed 60 Vbeta primers together with 13 Jbeta primers. The table came from immunoSEQ multiplex PCR; TCRdb's copy has only in-frame clones and leaves some out. The sample consists of approximately 100,000 clones, around 75% of them appearing once. Specimen: PBMCs. These TCRs come from a man aged 50 or older in good health and CMV-seronegative.

This chain links TRBV29-1 with TRBJ2-3; 7 bases line up with TRBD2. Germline CDR1 SQVTM, CDR2 ANQGSEA. With 8 bases clipped from V and 2 bases from J, the junction kept 4 bases outside the gene matches. The CDR3 totals 12 residues. Here the CDR3 reads CSLAENTDTQYF. The CDR3 bases are TGCAGCCTAGCGGAGAACACAGATACGCAGTATTTT.

Points on this clone: Likely a read error: the CDR3 ends without its conserved phenylalanine or tryptophan. The J gene is TRBJ2-7, the V gene TRBV7-9, with 7 bases fitting TRBD1. After removal of 5 bases from V and 2 bases from J, the junction contained 12 bases not matched to a gene. From germline, CDR1 is SEHNR and CDR2 FQNEAQ (reference sequence). The CDR3 totals 16 residues. The CDR3: CASSPDGGTATYEQYL. The DNA for the CDR3 is TGTGCCAGCAGCCCAGATGGTGGGACAGCGACCTACGAGCAGTACCTC.

V and J are TRBV28 and TRBJ2-6; 8 positions agree with TRBD1. Trimming cost V 7 bases and J 3 bases; bases outside gene matches: 11. The CDR3 covers 17 residues. Germline loops: CDR1 MDHEN, CDR2 SYDVKM. The CDR3 nucleotides read TGTGCCAGCAACACAGTCAGGGGGCAAGATGGGGCCAACGTCCTGACTTTC. Amino acid sequence: CASNTVRGQDGANVLTF.

The chain has TRBV28 and TRBJ2-3; 7 bases align to TRBD2. Looked up from germline, CDR1 is MDHEN and CDR2 is SYDVKM. The CDR3 sequence is 12 residues long. With V trimmed by 8 bases and J by 4 bases, 3 bases remained unmatched. CDR3 sequence (DNA): TGTGCCAGCGGACTAGTCTCAGATACGCAGTATTTT. Amino acid sequence: CASGLVSDTQYF. The full variable domain, in which reference TRBV28 and TRBJ2-3 provide the parts outside the CDR3, is DVKVTQSSRYLVKRTGEKVFLECVQDMDHENMFWYRQDPGLGLRLIYFSYDVKMKEKGDIPEGYSVSREKKERFSLILESASTNQTSMYLCASGLVSDTQYFGPGTRLTVL.

The chain joins TRBV30 to TRBJ1-2, with no clear D. The CDR3 length is 11 residues. The V gene lost 1 base and the J gene lost 8 bases, with 8 bases spanning the gap. The germline V gene encodes CDR1 GTSNPN and CDR2 SVGIG (reference sequence). The CDR3 here is CAWSGTGGYTF. The CDR3 coding sequence is TGTGCCTGGAGTGGTACCGGGGGCTACACCTTC.

This clone has a single count. The V call is TRBV7-6, the J call TRBJ1-5; TRBD1 matches 9 bases. V lost 5 bases, J lost 7 bases, and 6 bases stayed unmatched. The CDR3 extends over 14 amino acids. CDR1 and CDR2 from the germline V gene are SGHVS and FNYEAQ. Written as DNA, the CDR3 is TGTGCCAGCAGCCCAGGACAGGGGCTCCAGCCCCAGCATTTT. It is translated as CASSPGQGLQPQHF.

The genes are TRBV29-1 and TRBJ2-3, with D possibly being TRBD2 (7 bases). CDR3 size: 16 residues. V was cut by 4 bases and J by 6 bases, with 23 bases left in between. From germline, CDR1 is SQVTM and CDR2 ANQGSEA. CDR3 protein: CSVGGGSGALLDTQYF. The CDR3 region has the DNA TGCAGCGTTGGGGGGGGCAGCGGGGCCCTGCTGGATACGCAGTATTTT.

The rearrangement uses TRBV18 and TRBJ2-3; 10 bases agree with TRBD2. Trimming removed 3 bases from V and 6 bases from J; junction bases left unmatched: 6. Germline loops: CDR1 KGHSH, CDR2 LQKENI. The CDR3 extends over 15 amino acids. The CDR3 DNA is TGTGCCAGCTCACCGGGCCTAGCGGGAGTGGATACGCAGTATTTT. Its translation: CASSPGLAGVDTQYF.

V and J are TRBV15 and TRBJ2-2; 10 bases align to TRBD1. J lost 4 bases, V lost 2 bases, and 7 bases had no gene match. The CDR3 has 17 residues. Looked up from germline, CDR1 is LNHNV and CDR2 is YYDKDF (reference sequence). CDR3 nucleotide sequence: TGTGCCACCAGCAGATCGTACGGGACAGGGGCCACCGGGGAGCTGTTTTTT. Its protein is CATSRSYGTGATGELFF.

The chain employs TRBV18 and TRBJ1-5; D might be TRBD1 (6 bases). V lost 3 bases to trimming and J lost 0 bases, with 9 bases between them. Germline V CDR1 and CDR2: KGHSH, LQKENI. This CDR3 spans 15 amino acids. The CDR3 spells CASSPDSYSNQPQHF. The CDR3 DNA follows: TGTGCCAGCTCACCGGACAGCTATAGCAATCAGCCCCAGCATTTT.

This sequence joins TRBV19 and TRBJ1-1, with D tentatively TRBD1 (6 bases). CDR3 length: 17 residues. V shed 7 bases and J shed 3 bases, with 24 bases lying between them. The germline V gene encodes CDR1 LNHDA and CDR2 SQIVND (reference sequence). CDR3 DNA: TGTGCCAGTACTCTTCGGGGACAATCCCTTTCCGACACTGAAGCTTTCTTT. It yields the protein CASTLRGQSLSDTEAFF.

This chain connects TRBV9 to TRBJ2-5, with TRBD2 identical over 8 bases. In germline, CDR1 is SGDLS, CDR2 YYNGEE. The CDR3 is 15 amino acids. Trimming at V came to 4 bases and at J to 3 bases, leaving 8 bases not matched to a gene. The chain's CDR3 is CASSLGTRGEETQYF. The CDR3 nucleotides are TGTGCCAGCAGCCTCGGGACTAGAGGGGAAGAGACCCAGTACTTC.

The chain couples TRBV6-1 to TRBJ2-7, with 7 bases that match TRBD1. V was pared by 6 bases and J by 2 bases, with 10 bases of the junction left unmatched. The CDR3 loop spans 15 amino acids. The germline CDR1 and CDR2 sequences are MNHNS and SASEGT. Here the CDR3 reads CASRRPGTATYEQYF. CDR3 DNA: TGTGCCAGCAGACGTCCCGGGACAGCCACCTACGAGCAGTACTTC.

CDR3: CASSLAGTVPYEQYF. In DNA form, the CDR3 reads TGTGCCAGCAGCTTGGCCGGGACAGTCCCCTACGAGCAGTACTTC. The V call is TRBV5-6, the J call TRBJ2-7, with 7 bases lining up with TRBD1. The CDR3 loop spans 15 amino acids. V shed 0 bases, J shed 2 bases, and the junction held 5 bases outside the gene matches. CDR1 SGHDT and CDR2 YYEEEE come from the germline V gene.

The V and J genes are TRBV7-9 and TRBJ2-6; D is undetermined. This CDR3 is 16 amino acids long. With 7 bases removed from V and 2 bases from J, the gap between germline ends came to 15 bases. CDR1 SEHNR and CDR2 FQNEAQ come from the germline V gene (reference sequence). The CDR3 loop reads CASTPNIQAGANVLTF. The CDR3 bases are TGTGCCAGCACCCCGAATATTCAGGCTGGGGCCAACGTCCTGACTTTC.

The chain uses TRBV7-9 and TRBJ2-3, with 8 bases matching TRBD2. The CDR3 runs to 15 residues. The ends lost 4 bases at V and 7 bases at J; junction bases unmatched: 10. CDR1 and CDR2 (germline): SEHNR, FQNEAQ (reference sequence). CDR3 sequence reads: CASSSGLERPYTQYF. The CDR3 DNA follows: TGTGCCAGCAGCTCGGGACTAGAAAGGCCCTATACGCAGTATTTT.

There are a few counts of this clone. The V and J genes are TRBV28 and TRBJ2-5; D possibly corresponds to TRBD1 (6 bases). The V gene lost 2 bases and the J gene lost 2 bases, with 12 bases spanning the gap. The CDR3 runs 15 residues. Germline assignment: CDR1 MDHEN and CDR2 SYDVKM. The CDR3 loop is CASSLESQGQETQYF. The CDR3 DNA follows: TGTGCCAGCAGTTTAGAGAGTCAGGGGCAAGAGACCCAGTACTTC.

The rearrangement uses TRBV19 and TRBJ2-3, with TRBD2 matching over 8 bases. V lost 2 bases, J lost 4 bases, and 8 bases stayed unmatched. This CDR3 has 16 amino acids. CDR1 LNHDA and CDR2 SQIVND come from the germline V gene (reference sequence). This CDR3 is CASSIPSTGGPDTQYF. The CDR3 DNA is TGTGCCAGTAGTATACCCTCCACGGGGGGGCCAGATACGCAGTATTTT. The whole variable domain, remainder taken from reference TRBV19 and TRBJ2-3, is DGGITQSPKYLFRKEGQNVTLSCEQNLNHDAMYWYRQDPGQGLRLIYYSQIVNDFQKGDIAEGYSVSREKKESFPLTVTSAQKNPTAFYLCASSIPSTGGPDTQYFGPGTRLTVL.

The chain recombines TRBV29-1 with TRBJ1-4, with 9 nucleotides matching TRBD1. Germline values: CDR1 SQVTM, CDR2 ANQGSEA. CDR3 length equals 13 residues. V gave up 4 bases and J gave up 8 bases; unmatched junction bases: 5. Here the CDR3 reads CSVGGQGWEKLFF. Here the CDR3 DNA reads TGCAGCGTTGGGGGACAGGGCTGGGAAAAACTGTTTTTT.

The V call is TRBV11-2, the J call TRBJ1-1; 9 nucleotides agree with TRBD1. The CDR3 has 14 residues. Germline CDR1 and CDR2: SGHAT and FQNNGV. After removal of 5 bases from V and 6 bases from J, the junction contained 7 bases not matched to a gene. The CDR3 nucleotides read TGTGCCAGCAGCCGGACAGGGGATCGCGCTGAAGCTTTCTTT. Amino acids: CASSRTGDRAEAFF.

The rearrangement links TRBV6-4 to TRBJ1-5, with D possibly being TRBD1 (5 bases). The CDR3 is 13 amino acids. CDR1 and CDR2 (germline): MRHNA, SNTAGT. V lost 6 bases to trimming and J lost 4 bases, with 10 bases between them. CDR3 in amino acids: CASSVDRNQPQHF. The CDR3 DNA reads TGTGCCAGCAGCGTCGACAGAAATCAGCCCCAGCATTTT.

The chain is built from TRBV6-1 and TRBJ1-1; maybe TRBD1 (5 bases). The V and J ends lost 5 bases and 3 bases respectively, with 16 bases between them. Germline V gene sequence: CDR1 MNHNS, CDR2 SASEGT. The CDR3 extends over 15 amino acids. CDR3 in amino acids: CASSPTRAGDTEAFF. The CDR3 DNA sequence: TGTGCCAGCAGTCCGACCAGGGCTGGGGACACTGAAGCTTTCTTT.

The chain recombines TRBV7-2 with TRBJ1-1; the match to TRBD1 covers 8 bases. The V gene's germline CDR1 is SGHTA and CDR2 FQGNSA. The trim removed 8 bases at V and 1 base at J, leaving 9 bases unmatched. This CDR3 has 15 amino acids. CDR3 loop: CASRTPGGPNTEAFF. The DNA for the CDR3 is TGTGCCAGCCGAACTCCAGGGGGCCCGAACACTGAAGCTTTCTTT. Together with reference TRBV7-2 and TRBJ1-1, the CDR3 gives the full variable domain: GAGVSQSPSNKVTEKGKDVELRCDPISGHTALYWYRQSLGQGLEFLIYFQGNSAPDKSGLPSDRFSAERTGGSVSTLTIQRTQQEDSAVYLCASRTPGGPNTEAFFGQGTRLTVV.

This sequence joins TRBV9 and TRBJ2-5; 10 bases line up with TRBD2. Trimming removed 3 bases from V and 6 bases from J; junction bases left unmatched: 5. The CDR3 totals 14 residues. Germline lookup yields CDR1 SGDLS and CDR2 YYNGEE. The CDR3 loop reads CASSAGTSEQTQYF. The CDR3 DNA follows: TGTGCCAGCAGCGCCGGGACTAGCGAGCAGACCCAGTACTTC.

V usage is TRBV28 and J usage is TRBJ2-2, with TRBD2 identical over 9 bases. Germline lookup yields CDR1 MDHEN and CDR2 SYDVKM. This CDR3 contains 16 residues. The trim removed 6 bases at V and 0 bases at J, leaving 5 bases unmatched. The CDR3 protein is CASSWGLAANTGELFF. CDR3 sequence (DNA): TGTGCCAGCAGCTGGGGACTAGCTGCGAACACCGGGGAGCTGTTTTTT.

The chain employs TRBV28 and TRBJ2-1, with D uncertain. The CDR3 runs 11 residues. Trimming removed 3 bases at V and 9 bases at J, with 6 bases between. Looked up from germline, CDR1 is MDHEN and CDR2 is SYDVKM. CDR3 nucleotides: TGTGCCAGCAGTTTTGTAGTTGAGCAGTTCTTC. It yields the protein CASSFVVEQFF.

The J gene is TRBJ1-2, the V gene TRBV10-3; D gene uncertain. Germline-derived CDR1 and CDR2 are ENHRY and SYGVKD. V lost 3 bases and J 3 bases, leaving 11 bases between the germline ends. The CDR3 loop spans 14 amino acids. The CDR3: CAISDPRSYYGYTF. The CDR3 bases are TGTGCCATCAGTGATCCGCGAAGCTACTATGGCTACACCTTC.

V gene TRBV4-2 combines with J gene TRBJ2-1, with TRBD2 identical over 14 bases. The germline gives CDR1 LGHNA, CDR2 YNFKEQ. The V gene end was trimmed by 1 base and the J gene end by 6 bases; junction bases not matched to a gene: 5. This CDR3 has 17 amino acids. CDR3 amino acids: CASSQAGLAGGFNEQFF. CDR3 bases: TGTGCCAGCAGCCAAGCAGGACTAGCGGGAGGCTTCAATGAGCAGTTCTTC.

The chain employs TRBV4-2 and TRBJ1-1; 8 nucleotides line up with TRBD1. V lost 0 bases, J lost 2 bases, and 2 bases stayed unmatched. Per germline, CDR1 LGHNA and CDR2 YNFKEQ. The CDR3 length is 15 residues. The chain's CDR3 is CASSQETGANTEAFF. The CDR3 DNA reads TGTGCCAGCAGCCAAGAGACAGGGGCAAACACTGAAGCTTTCTTT.

V and J are TRBV6-1 and TRBJ2-7; TRBD2 aligns across 12 bases. The trim removed 3 bases at V and 0 bases at J, leaving 0 bases unmatched. CDR1 and CDR2 (germline): MNHNS, SASEGT. CDR3 length: 15 residues. The CDR3 reads CASSETSGSSYEQYF. The DNA of the CDR3 is TGTGCCAGCAGTGAGACTAGCGGGAGCTCCTACGAGCAGTACTTC.

The chain joins TRBV27 to TRBJ2-7; TRBD1 might be the D (5 bases). CDR3 length: 15 residues. Trimming left V 4 bases short and J 2 bases short, with 15 bases between. Germline V gene lookup returns CDR1 MNHEY and CDR2 SMNVEV (reference sequence). In nucleotides, the CDR3 is TGTGCCAGCAGTTCCATCGGACACACTACCTACGAGCAGTACTTC. It encodes CASSSIGHTTYEQYF.